The clone carrying this T cell receptor (beta chain) was found many times. What it binds is unknown. Time point meaning: newly diagnosed GD, antithyroid drugs for less than 3 months. PBMC RNA served as the TCR library source. This CDR3 spans 14 amino acids. V was clipped by 4 bases and J by 8 bases; unmatched bases: 6. Germline-derived CDR1 and CDR2 are SNHLY and FYNNEI. These data belong to a study of regulatory T cells in long-lasting Graves disease. General study results and limits: The small sample size may have reduced accuracy.

CDR3-region Arm-PCR and iRepertoire HTBI primers produced the TCR beta libraries. TCRdb reanalysed the multiplex PCR reads using MiXCR and keeps one entry per CDR3 protein. The repertoire consists of roughly 510,000 distinct CDR3 sequences, with roughly 16% occurring once and the leading ten covering around 11%. These data were also filed under a second study, of T cells in Graves' hyperthyroidism and ophthalmopathy. That report notes: Reasons for excluding patients were uncontrolled infection, other autoimmune disease, pregnancy or lactation. The study used the HTBI primer set for a first-round RT-PCR of the TCR CDR3.

The chain recombines TRBV2 with TRBJ2-1; 9 bases match TRBD2. This material consisted of peripheral blood mononuclear cells (PBMCs), taken at new diagnosis, from a patient treated with antithyroid drugs. The receptor comes from a man younger than 35 with Graves disease. The CDR3 here is CASSVTSGRHEQFF. The DNA for the CDR3 is TGTGCCAGCAGTGTTACTAGCGGGCGGCATGAGCAGTTCTTC.